What follows is one TCR beta chain and its context. Antigen unknown. This sample was included in a study of identical twins. Findings of the study overall: Models, which agreed with sharing between unrelated individuals, nonetheless underestimated the out-of-frame TCR alpha sharing seen in monozygotic twins.

TCRdb fed the 5' RACE reads into MiXCR, producing one record per CDR3 protein. Among roughly 700,000 distinct CDR3 sequences listed, less than 10% were seen once. V was cut by 4 bases and J by 0 bases, with 9 bases left in between. Germline V gene data show CDR1 as SEHNR and CDR2 as FQNEAQ (reference sequence). The CDR3 loop spans 14 amino acids. These data were also filed under a second study, of yellow fever vaccine responses in identical twins. As that study records: After vaccination, twins' T cell response reportedly seemed partly convergent, partly personalized.

The source of this sequence is a young woman in good health. The gene calls are TRBV7-9 and TRBJ1-2, with a possible D match to TRBD1 (6 bases). Sequencing was done on a sample of PBMCs. The CDR3 DNA follows: TGTGCCAGCAGCTCCAGGGGCACTAACTATGGCTACACCTTC. Translating gives CASSSRGTNYGYTF.